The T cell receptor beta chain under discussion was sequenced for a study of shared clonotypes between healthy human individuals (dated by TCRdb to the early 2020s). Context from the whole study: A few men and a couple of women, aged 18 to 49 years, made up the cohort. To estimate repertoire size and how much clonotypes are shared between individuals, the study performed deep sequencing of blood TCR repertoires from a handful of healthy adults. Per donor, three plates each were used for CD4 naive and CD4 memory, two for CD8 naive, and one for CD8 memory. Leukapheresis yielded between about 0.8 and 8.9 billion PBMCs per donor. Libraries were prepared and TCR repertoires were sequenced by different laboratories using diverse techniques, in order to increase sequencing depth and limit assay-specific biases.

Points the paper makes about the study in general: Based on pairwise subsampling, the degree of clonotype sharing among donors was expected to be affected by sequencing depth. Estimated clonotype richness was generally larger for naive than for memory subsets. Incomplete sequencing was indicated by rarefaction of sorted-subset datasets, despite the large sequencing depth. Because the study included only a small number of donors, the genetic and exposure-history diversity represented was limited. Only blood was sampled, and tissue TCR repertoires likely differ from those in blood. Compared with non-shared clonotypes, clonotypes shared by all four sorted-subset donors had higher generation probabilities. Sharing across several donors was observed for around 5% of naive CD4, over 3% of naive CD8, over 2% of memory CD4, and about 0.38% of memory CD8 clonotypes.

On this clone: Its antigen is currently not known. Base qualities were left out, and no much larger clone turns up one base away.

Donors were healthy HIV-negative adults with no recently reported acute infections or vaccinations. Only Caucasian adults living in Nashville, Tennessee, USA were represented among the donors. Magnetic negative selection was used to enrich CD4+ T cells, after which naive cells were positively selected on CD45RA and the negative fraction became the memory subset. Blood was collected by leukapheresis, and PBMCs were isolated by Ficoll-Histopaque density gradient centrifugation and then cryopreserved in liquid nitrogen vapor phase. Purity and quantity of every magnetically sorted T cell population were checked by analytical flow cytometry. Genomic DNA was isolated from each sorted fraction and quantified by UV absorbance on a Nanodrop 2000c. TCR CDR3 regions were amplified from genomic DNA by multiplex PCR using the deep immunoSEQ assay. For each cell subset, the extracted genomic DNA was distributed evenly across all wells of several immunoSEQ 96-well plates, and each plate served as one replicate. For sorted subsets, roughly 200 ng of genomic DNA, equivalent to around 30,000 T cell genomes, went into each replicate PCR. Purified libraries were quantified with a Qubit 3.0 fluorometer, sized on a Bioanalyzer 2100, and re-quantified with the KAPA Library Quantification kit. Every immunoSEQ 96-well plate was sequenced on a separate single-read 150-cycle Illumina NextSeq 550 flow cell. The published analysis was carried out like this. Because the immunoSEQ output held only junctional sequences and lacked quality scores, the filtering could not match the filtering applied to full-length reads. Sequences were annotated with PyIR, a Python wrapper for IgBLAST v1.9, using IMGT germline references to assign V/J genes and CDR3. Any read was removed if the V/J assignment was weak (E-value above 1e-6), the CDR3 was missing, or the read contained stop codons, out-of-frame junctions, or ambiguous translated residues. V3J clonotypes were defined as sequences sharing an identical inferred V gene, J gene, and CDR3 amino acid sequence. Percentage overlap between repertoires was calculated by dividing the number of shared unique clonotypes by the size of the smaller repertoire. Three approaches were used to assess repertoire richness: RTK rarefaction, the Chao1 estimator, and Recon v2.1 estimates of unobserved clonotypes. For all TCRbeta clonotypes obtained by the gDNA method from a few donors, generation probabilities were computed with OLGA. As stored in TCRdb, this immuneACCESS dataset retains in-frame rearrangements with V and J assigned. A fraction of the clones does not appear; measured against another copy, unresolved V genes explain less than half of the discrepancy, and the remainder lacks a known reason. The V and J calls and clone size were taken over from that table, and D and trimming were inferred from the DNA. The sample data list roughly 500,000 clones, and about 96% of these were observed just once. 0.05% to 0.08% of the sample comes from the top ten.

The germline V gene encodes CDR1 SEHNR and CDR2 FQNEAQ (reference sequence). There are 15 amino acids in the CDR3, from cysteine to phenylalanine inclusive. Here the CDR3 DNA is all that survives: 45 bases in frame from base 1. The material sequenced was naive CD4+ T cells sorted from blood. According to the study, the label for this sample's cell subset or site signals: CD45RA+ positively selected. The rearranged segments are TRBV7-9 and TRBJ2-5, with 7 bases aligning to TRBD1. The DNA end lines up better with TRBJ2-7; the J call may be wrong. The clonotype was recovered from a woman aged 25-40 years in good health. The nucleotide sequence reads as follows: TGTGCCAGCAGCCTCTCAGGGGGAACGTCCTACGAGCAGTACTTC. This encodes CASSLSGGTSYEQYF.